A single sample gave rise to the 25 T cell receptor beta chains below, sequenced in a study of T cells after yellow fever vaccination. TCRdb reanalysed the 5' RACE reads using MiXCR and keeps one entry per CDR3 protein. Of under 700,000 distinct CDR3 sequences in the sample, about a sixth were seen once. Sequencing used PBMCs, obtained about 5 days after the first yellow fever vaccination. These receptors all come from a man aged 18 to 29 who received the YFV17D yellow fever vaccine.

The CDR3 sequence: CSARGTGGFYEQYF. The CDR3 DNA reads TGCAGTGCTCGTGGGACAGGGGGGTTCTACGAGCAGTACTTC. The J gene is TRBJ2-7, the V gene TRBV20-1; 11 nucleotides agree with TRBD1. J lost 3 bases, V lost 5 bases, and 6 bases had no gene match. The CDR3 runs to 14 residues. The germline V gene encodes CDR1 DFQATT and CDR2 SNEGSKA (reference sequence).

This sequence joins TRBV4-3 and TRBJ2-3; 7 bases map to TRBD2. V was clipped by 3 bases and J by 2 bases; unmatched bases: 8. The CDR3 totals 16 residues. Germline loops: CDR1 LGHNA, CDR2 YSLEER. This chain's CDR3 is CASSQVRGDPTDTQYF. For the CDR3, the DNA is TGCGCCAGCAGCCAGGTCCGGGGGGACCCCACAGATACGCAGTATTTT.

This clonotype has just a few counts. CDR3 protein: CASSVQGMSEQYF. The CDR3 region has the DNA TGTGCCAGCAGCGTTCAGGGTATGAGCGAGCAGTACTTC. The genes are TRBV9 and TRBJ2-7; D is perhaps TRBD1 (5 bases). V was pared by 2 bases and J by 6 bases, with 12 bases between. In germline, CDR1 is SGDLS, CDR2 YYNGEE. The CDR3 consists of 13 residues.

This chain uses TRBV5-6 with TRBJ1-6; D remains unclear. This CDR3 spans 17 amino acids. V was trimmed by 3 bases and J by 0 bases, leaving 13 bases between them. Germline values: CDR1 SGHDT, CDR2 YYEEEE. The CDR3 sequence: CASSSGRRSSYNSPLHF. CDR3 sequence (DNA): TGTGCCAGCAGCTCAGGACGGCGAAGCTCCTATAATTCACCCCTCCACTTT.

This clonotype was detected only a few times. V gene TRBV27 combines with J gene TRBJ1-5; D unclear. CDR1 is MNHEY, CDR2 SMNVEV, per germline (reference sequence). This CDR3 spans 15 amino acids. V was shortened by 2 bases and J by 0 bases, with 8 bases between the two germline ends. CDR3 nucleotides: TGTGCCAGCAGTTTAATCACAGATAGCAATCAGCCCCAGCATTTT. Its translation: CASSLITDSNQPQHF.

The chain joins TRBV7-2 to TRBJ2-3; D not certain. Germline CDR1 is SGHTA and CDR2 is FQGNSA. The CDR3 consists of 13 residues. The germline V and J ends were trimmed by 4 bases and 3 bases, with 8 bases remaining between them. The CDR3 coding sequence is TGTGCCAGCAGCTACGACCAAACAGATACGCAGTATTTT. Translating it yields CASSYDQTDTQYF.

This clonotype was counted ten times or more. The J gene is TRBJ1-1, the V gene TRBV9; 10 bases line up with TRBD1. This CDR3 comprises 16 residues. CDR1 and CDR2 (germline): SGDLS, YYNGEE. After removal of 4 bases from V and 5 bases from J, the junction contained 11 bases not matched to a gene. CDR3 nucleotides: TGTGCCAGCAGCACCGGGACAGGGGCGAAGATTACTGAAGCTTTCTTT. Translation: CASSTGTGAKITEAFF.

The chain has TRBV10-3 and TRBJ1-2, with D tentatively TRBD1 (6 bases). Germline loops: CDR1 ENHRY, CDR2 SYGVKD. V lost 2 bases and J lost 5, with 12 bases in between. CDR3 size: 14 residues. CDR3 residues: CAISEGGRAYGYTF. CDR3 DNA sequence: TGTGCCATCAGTGAGGGGGGCAGGGCGTATGGCTACACCTTC.

This chain's CDR3 is CASSQGTANTEAFF. The CDR3 nucleotides are TGTGCCAGCAGCCAAGGGACAGCGAACACTGAAGCTTTCTTT. The V and J genes are TRBV3-1 and TRBJ1-1; TRBD1 is a possible D gene (6 bases). The CDR3 sequence is 14 residues long. Germline V CDR1 and CDR2: LGHDT, YNNKEL (reference sequence). Trimming shortened V by 1 base and J by 1 base, and 7 bases separated the two germline ends.

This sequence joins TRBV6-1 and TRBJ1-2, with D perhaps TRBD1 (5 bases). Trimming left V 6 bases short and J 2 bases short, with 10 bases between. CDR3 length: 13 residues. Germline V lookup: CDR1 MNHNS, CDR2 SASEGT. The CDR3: CASSAGKNYGYTF. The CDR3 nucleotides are TGTGCCAGCAGCGCAGGGAAGAACTATGGCTACACCTTC.

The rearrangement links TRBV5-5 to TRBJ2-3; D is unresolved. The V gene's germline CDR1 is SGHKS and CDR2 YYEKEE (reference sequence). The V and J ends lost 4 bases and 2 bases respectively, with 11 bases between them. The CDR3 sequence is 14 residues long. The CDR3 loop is CASSDRVTTDTQYF. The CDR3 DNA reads TGTGCCAGCAGCGACCGGGTCACCACAGATACGCAGTATTTT. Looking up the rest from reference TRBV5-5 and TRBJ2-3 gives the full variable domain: DAGVTQSPTHLIKTRGQQVTLRCSPISGHKSVSWYQQVLGQGPQFIFQYYEKEERGRGNFPDRFSARQFPNYSSELNVNALLLGDSALYLCASSDRVTTDTQYFGPGTRLTVL.

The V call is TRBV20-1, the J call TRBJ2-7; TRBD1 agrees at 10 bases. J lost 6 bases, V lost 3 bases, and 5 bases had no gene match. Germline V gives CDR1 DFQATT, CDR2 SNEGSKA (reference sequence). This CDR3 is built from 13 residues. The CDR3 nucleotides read TGCAGTGCTAGGAGGGACAGGGGTCTCGAGCAGTACTTC. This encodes CSARRDRGLEQYF.

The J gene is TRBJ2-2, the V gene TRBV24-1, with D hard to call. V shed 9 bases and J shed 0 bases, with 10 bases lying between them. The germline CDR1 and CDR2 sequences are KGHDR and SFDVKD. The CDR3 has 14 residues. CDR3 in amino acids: CATAGKPNTGELFF. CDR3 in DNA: TGTGCCACCGCAGGCAAACCGAACACCGGGGAGCTGTTTTTT.

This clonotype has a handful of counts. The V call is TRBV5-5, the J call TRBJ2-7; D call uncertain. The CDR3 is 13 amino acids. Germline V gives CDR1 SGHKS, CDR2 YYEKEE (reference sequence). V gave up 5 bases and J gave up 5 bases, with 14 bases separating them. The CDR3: CASRSVPYNEQYV. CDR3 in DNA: TGTGCCAGCAGGTCGGTGCCATACAACGAGCAGTACGTC.

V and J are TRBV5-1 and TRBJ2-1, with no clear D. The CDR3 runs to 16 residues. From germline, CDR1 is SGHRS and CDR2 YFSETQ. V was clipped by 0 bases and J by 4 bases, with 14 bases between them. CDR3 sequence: CASSLGPGRSYNEQFF. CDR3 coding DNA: TGCGCCAGCAGCTTGGGCCCTGGCAGAAGTTACAATGAGCAGTTCTTC.

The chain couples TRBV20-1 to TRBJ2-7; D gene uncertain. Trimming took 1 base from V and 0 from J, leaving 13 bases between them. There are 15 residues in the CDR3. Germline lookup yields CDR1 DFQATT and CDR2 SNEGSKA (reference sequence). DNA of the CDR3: TGCAGTGCTAGAGTGTCGGGCCAGGTCTCCTACGAGCAGTACGTC. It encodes CSARVSGQVSYEQYV.

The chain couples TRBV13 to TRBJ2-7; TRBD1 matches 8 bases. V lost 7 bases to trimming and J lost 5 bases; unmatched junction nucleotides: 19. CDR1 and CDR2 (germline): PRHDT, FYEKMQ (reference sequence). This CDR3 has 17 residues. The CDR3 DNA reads TGTGCCAGCAACCCAGGTCCTGGACAGGGAGTAAGAAACGAGCAGTACTTC. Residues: CASNPGPGQGVRNEQYF.

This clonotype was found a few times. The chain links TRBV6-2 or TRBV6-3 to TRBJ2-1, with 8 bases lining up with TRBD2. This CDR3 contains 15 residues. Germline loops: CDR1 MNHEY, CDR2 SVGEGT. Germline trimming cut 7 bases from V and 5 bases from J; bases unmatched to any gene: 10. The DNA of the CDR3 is TGTGCCAGCATGTTTACTAGCGGCCCTAACAATGAGCAGTTCTTC. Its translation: CASMFTSGPNNEQFF.

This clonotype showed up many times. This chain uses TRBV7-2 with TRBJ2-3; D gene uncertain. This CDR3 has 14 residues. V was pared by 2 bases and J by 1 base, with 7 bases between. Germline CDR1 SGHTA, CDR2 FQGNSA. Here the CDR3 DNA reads TGTGCCAGCAGCTTAAGTCACGGCACAGATACGCAGTATTTT. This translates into CASSLSHGTDTQYF.

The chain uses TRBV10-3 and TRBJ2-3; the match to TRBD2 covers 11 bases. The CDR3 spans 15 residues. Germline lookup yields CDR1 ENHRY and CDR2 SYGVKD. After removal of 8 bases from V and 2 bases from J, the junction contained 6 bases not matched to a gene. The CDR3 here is CAIALSGGDTDTQYF. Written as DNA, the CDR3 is TGTGCCATCGCCCTTAGCGGGGGGGACACAGATACGCAGTATTTT.

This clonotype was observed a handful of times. CDR3 in amino acids: CSVEQTGKYGYTF. CDR3 DNA sequence: TGCAGCGTTGAACAGACAGGAAAATATGGCTACACCTTC. The chain joins TRBV29-1 to TRBJ1-2; possible D gene TRBD1, 6 bases. The CDR3 length is 13 residues. The germline V gene encodes CDR1 SQVTM and CDR2 ANQGSEA. The V end lost 2 bases, the J end lost 5 bases, and 12 bases lay between the germline ends.

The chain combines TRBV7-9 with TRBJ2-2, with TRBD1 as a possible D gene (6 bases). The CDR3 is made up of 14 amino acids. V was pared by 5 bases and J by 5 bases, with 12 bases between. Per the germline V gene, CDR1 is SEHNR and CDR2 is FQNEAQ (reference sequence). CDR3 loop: CASSHRQVTGELFF. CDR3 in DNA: TGTGCCAGCAGCCACCGACAGGTTACCGGGGAGCTGTTTTTT.

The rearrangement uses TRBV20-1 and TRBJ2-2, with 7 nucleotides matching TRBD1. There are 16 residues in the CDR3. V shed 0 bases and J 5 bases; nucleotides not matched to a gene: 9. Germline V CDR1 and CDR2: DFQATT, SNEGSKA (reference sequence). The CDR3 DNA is TGCAGTGCTAGAGATGGGGGACAGCCCATGACCGGGGAGCTGTTTTTT. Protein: CSARDGGQPMTGELFF.

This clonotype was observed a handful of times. The CDR3 reads CASSYSRVGQGLKAFF. The CDR3 nucleotides are TGTGCCAGCAGTTACTCGAGGGTAGGACAGGGTCTGAAGGCTTTCTTT. The chain combines TRBV6-5 with TRBJ1-1, with 8 nucleotides matching TRBD1. The CDR3 runs to 16 residues. Germline V gives CDR1 MNHEY, CDR2 SVGAGI. After removal of 0 bases from V and 11 bases from J, the junction contained 14 bases not matched to a gene.

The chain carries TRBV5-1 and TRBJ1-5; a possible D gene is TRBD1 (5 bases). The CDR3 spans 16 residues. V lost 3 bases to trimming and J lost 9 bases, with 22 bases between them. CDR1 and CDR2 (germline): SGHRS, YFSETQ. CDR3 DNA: TGCGCCAGCAGCTGGCCCGGGACCCTTAAGGGAGTGCCCCAGCATTTT. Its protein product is CASSWPGTLKGVPQHF.